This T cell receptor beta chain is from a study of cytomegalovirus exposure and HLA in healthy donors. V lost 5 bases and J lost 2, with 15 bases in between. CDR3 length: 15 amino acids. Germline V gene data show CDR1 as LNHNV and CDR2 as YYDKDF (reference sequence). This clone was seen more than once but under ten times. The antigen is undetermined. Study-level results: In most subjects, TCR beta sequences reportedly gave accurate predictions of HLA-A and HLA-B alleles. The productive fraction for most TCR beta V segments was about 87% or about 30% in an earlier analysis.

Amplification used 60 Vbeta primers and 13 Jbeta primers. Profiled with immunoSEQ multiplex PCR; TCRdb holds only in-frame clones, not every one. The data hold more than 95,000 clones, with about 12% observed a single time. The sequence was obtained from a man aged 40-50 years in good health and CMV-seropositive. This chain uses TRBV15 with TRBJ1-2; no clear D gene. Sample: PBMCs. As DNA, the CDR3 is TGTGCCACCAGCTCGCAGGCCGATGGCAACTATGGCTACACCTTC. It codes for CATSSQADGNYGYTF.